This T cell receptor beta chain originates from a study of blood T cell repertoires in COVID-19. Study summary: PBMCs, B-cell-depleted T cells, or T cells provided the cDNA or gDNA that made up the material.

Data came from immunoSEQ multiplex PCR; TCRdb stores just in-frame clones and leaves some out. This repertoire shows roughly 190,000 clones, about 83% found once; its top ten account for over 3.5%. The CDR3 is made up of 19 amino acids. From germline, CDR1 is LNHDA and CDR2 SQIVND (reference sequence). V lost 3 bases and J lost 2, with 23 bases in between. The gene calls are TRBV19 and TRBJ2-4; tentatively, D is TRBD2 (7 bases). Material: peripheral blood. The source of this sequence is a man aged 18 to 29 with active or convalescent COVID-19. In DNA form, the CDR3 reads TGTGCCAGTAGTATGGCCGGCGGGGGACAATCGATACCCAAAAACATTCAGTACTTC. The encoded protein is CASSMAGGGQSIPKNIQYF. The complete variable domain, with remaining parts taken from reference TRBV19 and TRBJ2-4, reads DGGITQSPKYLFRKEGQNVTLSCEQNLNHDAMYWYRQDPGQGLRLIYYSQIVNDFQKGDIAEGYSVSREKKESFPLTVTSAQKNPTAFYLCASSMAGGGQSIPKNIQYFGAGTRLSVL.